Listed below are T cell receptor beta chains from one sample, sequenced in a study of T cell responses to AZD1222 COVID-19 vaccine. Profiling relied on immunoSEQ multiplex PCR, and the TCRdb table lists in-frame clones only, not all of them. The sample gives more than 110,000 clones, 80% to 95% of which show up once; approximately 4.8% is in the top ten. Source: peripheral blood, taken on day 0 of AZD1222 vaccination. The receptors were sampled from an adult in good health. Both conserved end residues are part of each CDR3. D genes are given only for firm matches. The size field is filled for only some rows; it gives once, few, many or a size class.

D | J | V | size | CDR3 | DNA
TRBD2 | TRBJ2-2 | TRBV27 | - | CASSILAGATGELFF | TGTGCCAGCAGTATCCTAGCGGGAGCCACCGGGGAGCTGTTTTTT
TRBD1 | TRBJ1-2 | TRBV10-2 | - | CASSRGQSYGYTF | TGCGCCAGCAGTCGGGGACAGAGCTATGGCTACACCTTC
TRBD2 | TRBJ2-7 | TRBV6-6 | once | CASSSARENHEQYF | TGTGCCAGCAGCTCCGCGCGGGAGAACCACGAGCAGTACTTC
TRBD1 | TRBJ1-1 | TRBV11-3 | once | CASSYSGTGSTEAFF | TGTGCCAGCAGCTACTCCGGGACAGGGAGCACTGAAGCTTTCTTT
TRBD2 | TRBJ2-7 | TRBV11-2 | - | CASSLVSGSSYEQYF | TGTGCCAGCAGCTTAGTTAGCGGGAGCTCCTACGAGCAGTACTTC
- | TRBJ1-5 | TRBV7-6 | - | CASSARGTDSNQPQHF | TGTGCCAGCAGCGCTAGGGGGACGGATAGCAATCAGCCCCAGCATTTT
- | TRBJ1-1 | TRBV6-1 | - | CASSEPYGAFF | TGTGCCAGCAGTGAACCCTACGGGGCTTTCTTT
- | TRBJ1-5 | TRBV27 | - | CASSLTLRNQPQHF | TGTGCCAGCAGTTTGACATTGCGAAATCAGCCCCAGCATTTT
- | TRBJ1-5 | TRBV9 | once | CASSVEGGSPKHF | TGTGCCAGCAGCGTAGAGGGAGGGAGCCCCAAGCATTTT
TRBD2 | TRBJ2-1 | TRBV10-1 | - | CASSPAGGADEQFF | TGCGCCAGTTCCCCGGCGGGGGGGGCCGATGAGCAGTTCTTC
- | TRBJ2-3 | TRBV18 | once | CASSPSGITDTQYF | TGTGCCAGCTCACCTTCGGGTATCACAGATACGCAGTATTTT
- | TRBJ1-2 | TRBV7-8 | - | CASSLAGDTPHYGYTF | TGTGCCAGCAGCTTAGCGGGGGACACCCCACACTATGGCTACACCTTC
- | TRBJ2-7 | TRBV18 | - | CASSNSGTTTYEQYF | TGTGCCAGCTCAAACTCCGGGACAACCACCTACGAGCAGTACTTC
- | TRBJ2-7 | TRBV28 | - | CASSLNAYEQYF | TGTGCCAGCAGTTTAAACGCCTACGAGCAGTACTTC
- | TRBJ1-5 | TRBV19 | - | CASSKSQGYQPQHF | TGTGCCAGTAGTAAATCACAGGGTTATCAGCCCCAGCATTTT
TRBD2 | TRBJ2-7 | TRBV11-3 | - | CASSLGVAGFYEQYF | TGTGCCAGCAGCCTCGGGGTAGCGGGATTCTACGAGCAGTACTTC
- | TRBJ1-4 | TRBV25-1 | - | CASHTDPPGGRLFF | TGTGCCAGCCATACTGATCCTCCCGGGGGGCGACTGTTTTTT
TRBD1 | TRBJ2-5 | TRBV5-1 | - | CASSLTGAVQETQYF | TGCGCCAGCAGCCTAACAGGGGCCGTCCAAGAGACCCAGTACTTC
- | TRBJ2-6 | TRBV18 | - | CASSPPTMKGVGANVLTF | TGTGCCAGCTCACCACCGACGATGAAAGGGGTCGGGGCCAACGTCCTGACTTTC
- | TRBJ1-2 | TRBV3-1/TRBV3-2 | - | CASSQETGISGYTF | TGTGCCAGCAGCCAAGAAACAGGGATCAGTGGCTACACCTTC
- | TRBJ1-5 | TRBV28 | - | CASSFGRTYSNQPQHF | TGTGCCAGCAGTTTTGGACGGACCTATAGCAATCAGCCCCAGCATTTT
- | TRBJ1-1 | TRBV28 | - | CASSRNTEAFF | TGTGCCAGCAGTCGGAACACTGAAGCTTTCTTT
TRBD2 | TRBJ2-7 | TRBV5-6 | - | CASSPSGTSGAYEQYF | TGTGCCAGCAGCCCGAGTGGGACTAGCGGGGCCTACGAGCAGTACTTC
TRBD2 | TRBJ2-1 | TRBV6-4 | - | CASNIGLAGAGGYNEQFF | TGTGCCAGCAATATTGGTCTAGCGGGAGCTGGTGGTTACAATGAGCAGTTCTTC